These T cell receptor beta chains were read from a single sample in a study of brain T cells in children with intractable seizures. Profiling relied on immunoSEQ multiplex PCR, and the TCRdb table lists in-frame clones only, not all of them. The sample holds about 340,000 clones; over 90% are singletons and the top ten take 5.5% to 6%. Sequencing used peripheral blood, obtained more than 4 months after surgery. The receptor set was obtained from a boy younger than two with tuberous sclerosis and intractable seizures. Both conserved end residues are part of each CDR3. The D gene is left open where the match is weak. Where a row states a size, it is once, few, many or the class of an expanded clone; other rows omit it.

CDR3 DNA,CDR3 protein,J gene,clone size,V gene,D gene
TGTGCCAGCAGCTTGGAAGGCTCTGGAAACACCATATATTTT,CASSLEGSGNTIYF,TRBJ1-3,NA,TRBV7-9,NA
TGTGCCAGCAGAGGCACGGCCTCGAACACCGGGGAGCTGTTTTTT,CASRGTASNTGELFF,TRBJ2-2,once,TRBV25-1,NA
TGTGCCAGCAGCTTACGCGGGAGTAGCAATGAGCAGTTCTTC,CASSLRGSSNEQFF,TRBJ2-1,NA,TRBV7-9,TRBD2
TGTGCCAGCGGCGCGAGGACAGGGGAGACCGGGGAGCTGTTTTTT,CASGARTGETGELFF,TRBJ2-2,NA,TRBV7-9,TRBD1
TGTGCCAGCAGCCGACGACTAGCGGGGGCTTGGGGAGAGACCCAGTACTTC,CASSRRLAGAWGETQYF,TRBJ2-5,NA,TRBV14,TRBD2
TGTGCCAGCAGTGCCCGGCTAGCGGGGGGAGATACGCAGTATTTT,CASSARLAGGDTQYF,TRBJ2-3,NA,TRBV2,TRBD2
TGTGCCAGCAGGGGAGGAGTGAGAGATACGCAGTATTTT,CASRGGVRDTQYF,TRBJ2-3,NA,TRBV27,NA
TGTGCCAGCAGCCCCCCCGAGGGAGTGAACACAGATACGCAGTATTTT,CASSPPEGVNTDTQYF,TRBJ2-3,NA,TRBV13,NA
TGTGCCAGCAGTCCCGGGGGACACCTCGGCGAGGAGCAGTTCTTC,CASSPGGHLGEEQFF,TRBJ2-1,NA,TRBV28,NA
TGTGCCAGTAGGATCTCGGGACGGCAGAACACTGAAGCTTTCTTT,CASRISGRQNTEAFF,TRBJ1-1,once,TRBV19,NA
TGTGCCAGCAGTTACTCTGGAAACACCATATATTTT,CASSYSGNTIYF,TRBJ1-3,NA,TRBV6-2/TRBV6-3,NA
TGTGCCAGCAGTACCAGTGGCATTCAGTACTTC,CASSTSGIQYF,TRBJ2-4,NA,TRBV12-3/TRBV12-4,NA
TGTGCCAGCAGCTTGGCCTGGGCGGGGGGGTTCCCCGGGGAGCTGTTTTTT,CASSLAWAGGFPGELFF,TRBJ2-2,NA,TRBV5-4,TRBD2
TGTGCCATCCCCACTAGGGACTATGGCTACACCTTC,CAIPTRDYGYTF,TRBJ1-2,NA,TRBV13,NA
TGTGCCAGCAGTTACAGACCAGGGGGCAAGCGGACTGAAGCTTTCTTT,CASSYRPGGKRTEAFF,TRBJ1-1,NA,TRBV6-5,TRBD1
TGTGCCAGTAGTATAGGGACAGGGGGCTTCCAGGTCCCTTATAGCAATCAGCCCCAGCATTTT,CASSIGTGGFQVPYSNQPQHF,TRBJ1-5,NA,TRBV19,TRBD1
TGTGCCAGCAGCGTAGCATATAGGGGCACCGGGGAGCTGTTTTTT,CASSVAYRGTGELFF,TRBJ2-2,few,TRBV9,NA
TGTGCCATCAGTGTACAGGGGTCTGGAAACACCATATATTTT,CAISVQGSGNTIYF,TRBJ1-3,NA,TRBV10-3,TRBD1
TGTGCCAGCAGTGATTCACTGAACTATGGCTACACCTTC,CASSDSLNYGYTF,TRBJ1-2,NA,TRBV2,NA
TGTGCCAGTAGTAACATTGGGGGAAACTATGGCTACACCTTC,CASSNIGGNYGYTF,TRBJ1-2,NA,TRBV19,NA
TGTGCCAGCAGGCCCTTGCGGTCGAACACTGAAGCTTTCTTT,CASRPLRSNTEAFF,TRBJ1-1,NA,TRBV2,NA
TGTGCCAGCAGTGGAGACACCTCCTACGAGCAGTACTTC,CASSGDTSYEQYF,TRBJ2-7,NA,TRBV12-3/TRBV12-4,NA
TGTGCCAGCTACTTGCCCTTCGAGCAGTACTTC,CASYLPFEQYF,TRBJ2-7,NA,TRBV6-4,NA